The 25 T cell receptor beta chains listed next were all sequenced from one sample in a study of blood T cell repertoires in COVID-19 (dated by TCRdb to 2018 to 2021). Receptors were amplified or captured by the immunoSEQ multiplex PCR assay. TCRdb took over this immuneACCESS table, retaining in-frame rearrangements with V and J assigned. Such tables are incomplete; in checked studies, under half of the missing clones stem from an unresolved V gene, and the remainder is unexplained. For this sample there are about 280,000 clones; about 89% appear just once. The leading ten clones occupy roughly 8.5% of the sample. The material sequenced was peripheral blood. The receptor source for this set is a man aged 35-49 years with active or convalescent COVID-19.

This clone was observed once. This rearrangement joins TRBV11-2 to TRBJ1-3; no reliable D call. Per germline, CDR1 SGHAT and CDR2 FQNNGV. Trimming removed 5 bases from V and 2 bases from J, with 4 bases in between. The CDR3 has 12 amino acids. As DNA, the CDR3 is TGTGCCAGCAGCGGGACTGGAAACACCATATATTTT. Translated: CASSGTGNTIYF.

The DNA for the CDR3 is TGTGCCAGCAGCTTGGACCTAGAGCAGTTCTTC. Encoded protein: CASSLDLEQFF. The chain has TRBV5-6 and TRBJ2-1, with D unclear. The CDR3 is made up of 11 amino acids. V was pared by 0 bases and J by 10 bases, with 5 bases between. The V gene's germline CDR1 is SGHDT and CDR2 YYEEEE. Together with reference TRBV5-6 and TRBJ2-1, the CDR3 gives the full variable domain: DAGVTQSPTHLIKTRGQQVTLRCSPKSGHDTVSWYQQALGQGPQFIFQYYEEEERQRGNFPDRFSGHQFPNYSSELNVNALLLGDSALYLCASSLDLEQFFGPGTRLTVL.

The sample holds many counts of this clone. This chain links TRBV14 with TRBJ1-6, with 7 bases lining up with TRBD1. CDR1 is SGHDN, CDR2 FVKESK, per germline. The CDR3 covers 16 residues. The V and J ends lost 4 bases and 5 bases, in that order; junction bases with no gene match: 8. CDR3 sequence: CASSPNTGVNNSPLHF. CDR3 DNA sequence: TGTGCCAGCAGCCCTAATACAGGGGTTAATAATTCACCCCTCCACTTT. The full variable domain, completed using reference TRBV14 and TRBJ1-6, is EAGVTQFPSHSVIEKGQTVTLRCDPISGHDNLYWYRRVMGKEIKFLLHFVKESKQDESGMPNNRFLAERTGGTYSTLKVQPAELEDSGVYFCASSPNTGVNNSPLHFGNGTRLTVT.

The chain combines TRBV24-1 with TRBJ2-7; D is uncertain. The CDR3 totals 14 residues. Germline V gene data show CDR1 as KGHDR and CDR2 as SFDVKD. The V end was cut by 4 bases, the J end by 3 bases, with 12 bases between. The CDR3, as DNA: TGTGCCACCAGTGACTCCAGGTCCCACTACGAGCAGTACTTC. Protein: CATSDSRSHYEQYF.

This clone was observed a few times. The rearrangement links TRBV18 to TRBJ1-1; D remains unclear. The germline V gene has CDR1 KGHSH and CDR2 LQKENI. There are 13 residues in the CDR3. Trimming took off 6 bases at V and 3 bases at J, with 11 bases between the two ends. CDR3 DNA sequence: TGTGCCAGCTCCCTCGACACCCACACTGAAGCTTTCTTT. Translated, it gives CASSLDTHTEAFF.

V usage is TRBV18 and J usage is TRBJ2-7; 12 positions agree with TRBD1. The CDR3 runs to 15 residues. Germline V lookup: CDR1 KGHSH, CDR2 LQKENI. After removal of 0 bases from V and 6 bases from J, the junction contained 3 bases not matched to a gene. The CDR3 nucleotides are TGTGCCAGCTCACCACCGGGACAGGGGGCTCTCGAGCAGTACTTC. Protein: CASSPPGQGALEQYF. The whole variable domain, filled in from reference TRBV18 and TRBJ2-7, reads NAGVMQNPRHLVRRRGQEARLRCSPMKGHSHVYWYRQLPEEGLKFMVYLQKENIIDESGMPKERFSAEFPKEGPSILRIQQVVRGDSAAYFCASSPPGQGALEQYFGPGTRLTVT.

This clone was counted once. J is TRBJ2-5 and V is TRBV12-1; whether TRBD2, the table's D call, matches the DNA was not checked. TRBV12-1 is tagged as a pseudogene. This CDR3 has 17 amino acids. The CDR3 spells CASSPEELAGEQETQYF. CDR3 in DNA: TGTGCCAGCAGCCCCGAGGAACTAGCGGGGGAGCAAGAGACCCAGTACTTC.

In this sample, this clone turned up many times. The chain combines TRBV10-3 with TRBJ2-7; TRBD1 agrees at 7 bases. The trim removed 8 bases at V and 2 bases at J, leaving 0 bases unmatched. The CDR3 sequence is 11 residues long. From germline, CDR1 is ENHRY and CDR2 SYGVKD. DNA of the CDR3: TGTGCCATCGGGACAGCCTACGAGCAGTACTTC. It yields the protein CAIGTAYEQYF.

This chain uses TRBV5-1 with TRBJ2-1; 9 bases are a match to TRBD2. The germline gives CDR1 SGHRS, CDR2 YFSETQ. Unmatched junction bases numbered 5, after V lost 0 bases and J lost 4 bases. The CDR3 consists of 16 residues. As DNA, the CDR3 is TGCGCCAGCAGCTTGGAGCCTAGCGGGAATTACAATGAGCAGTTCTTC. Translated, it gives CASSLEPSGNYNEQFF.

The chain carries TRBV5-4 and TRBJ2-1; 11 bases match TRBD2. Germline trimming cut 4 bases from V and 4 bases from J; bases unmatched to any gene: 16. CDR3 length equals 19 residues. Germline lookup yields CDR1 SGHNT and CDR2 YYREEE (reference sequence). Written as DNA, the CDR3 is TGTGCCAGCAGCCCGACCCCCCGTCTAGCGGGAGGACTATACAATGAGCAGTTCTTC. It codes for CASSPTPRLAGGLYNEQFF. Variable domain in full (rest from reference TRBV5-4 and TRBJ2-1): ETGVTQSPTHLIKTRGQQVTLRCSSQSGHNTVSWYQQALGQGPQFIFQYYREEENGRGNFPPRFSGLQFPNYSSELNVNALELDDSALYLCASSPTPRLAGGLYNEQFFGPGTRLTVL.

CDR3 coding DNA: TGTGCTAGTGGTTTGGTACTGGGGGGACTAGTTAATTTCGTTTCCTACGAGCAGTACTTC. It specifies CASGLVLGGLVNFVSYEQYF. This rearrangement joins TRBV12-5 to TRBJ2-7; 8 bases align to TRBD2. The length of the CDR3 is 20 residues. Trimming removed 0 bases from V and 1 base from J; junction bases left unmatched: 17. CDR1 is LGHNT, CDR2 FRNRAP, per germline.

Concerning this clone: Other nucleotide sequences from this sample produce the same CDR3. The chain joins TRBV19 to TRBJ1-5, with TRBD1 matching 7 bases. The CDR3 is 14 amino acids. V shed 11 bases and J 2 bases; nucleotides not matched to a gene: 9. Germline V gene lookup returns CDR1 LNHDA and CDR2 SQIVND (reference sequence). CDR3 loop: CASSTTGGNQPQHF. The CDR3 nucleotides are TGTGCCTCATCGACAACAGGGGGCAATCAGCCCCAGCATTTT.

As concerns this clone: Other DNA sequences of this sample code for an identical CDR3. The chain employs TRBV5-1 and TRBJ2-7, with a possible D match to TRBD2 (5 bases). The germline V gene encodes CDR1 SGHRS and CDR2 YFSETQ. V lost 0 bases and J lost 0, with 7 bases in between. The CDR3 consists of 14 residues. The CDR3 protein is CASSLGAGSYEQYF. As DNA, the CDR3 is TGCGCCAGCAGCTTGGGGGCGGGCTCCTACGAGCAGTACTTC.

The chain carries TRBV11-2 and TRBJ1-6, with unresolved D. The V and J ends lost 3 bases and 7 bases respectively, with 10 bases between them. There are 14 residues in the CDR3. Per germline, CDR1 SGHAT and CDR2 FQNNGV. CDR3 in amino acids: CASSFTEKNSPLHF. The CDR3 DNA reads as TGTGCCAGCAGCTTCACAGAAAAGAATTCACCCCTCCACTTT.

The rearrangement joins TRBV11-2 to TRBJ2-5; 8 nucleotides match TRBD1. This CDR3 is 17 amino acids long. CDR1 SGHAT and CDR2 FQNNGV come from the germline V gene. V was pared by 6 bases and J by 5 bases, with 17 bases of the junction left unmatched. The chain's CDR3 is CASRPFARGRGLETQYF. CDR3 DNA sequence: TGTGCCAGCAGACCTTTCGCTCGGGGCAGGGGGCTTGAGACCCAGTACTTC.

The chain uses TRBV7-2 and TRBJ2-1; 14 bases agree with TRBD2. The CDR3 extends over 15 amino acids. Trimming cost V 5 bases and J 8 bases; bases outside gene matches: 5. Looked up from germline, CDR1 is SGHTA and CDR2 is FQGNSA. The CDR3 DNA reads as TGTGCCAGCAGCAGGGGACTAGCGGGAGCGGATGAGCAGTTCTTC. Protein sequence: CASSRGLAGADEQFF.

J is TRBJ2-3 and V is TRBV6-4; weak D call: TRBD2 (5 bases). The CDR3 consists of 14 residues. Trimming shortened V by 9 bases and J by 4 bases, and 17 bases separated the two germline ends. Germline assignment: CDR1 MRHNA and CDR2 SNTAGT. This chain's CDR3 is CASSSNPTPDTQYF. Written as DNA, the CDR3 is TGTGCCAGTTCTAGCAACCCCACCCCAGATACGCAGTATTTT.

This clone was recorded a few times. V gene TRBV27 combines with J gene TRBJ2-1; TRBD2 agrees at 14 bases. V was clipped by 4 bases and J by 4 bases; unmatched bases: 12. Germline CDR1 reads MNHEY; CDR2 reads SMNVEV (reference sequence). The CDR3 is 19 amino acids. CDR3 DNA: TGTGCCAGCAGTTCCCCGGGACTAGCGGGGGCCGAGGTTTACAATGAGCAGTTCTTC. This sequence encodes CASSSPGLAGAEVYNEQFF.

The chain links TRBV28 to TRBJ1-2; a weak D match, TRBD1 (5 bases). V gave up 6 bases and J gave up 3 bases, with 17 bases separating them. The CDR3 contains 15 residues. Germline CDR1 MDHEN, CDR2 SYDVKM. This CDR3 reads CASRPTPGSDYGYTF. The CDR3, as DNA: TGTGCCAGCAGGCCCACCCCAGGGTCGGACTATGGCTACACCTTC.

The gene calls are TRBV24-1 and TRBJ2-1; 7 bases map to TRBD2. The CDR3 loop spans 13 amino acids. Germline V gene sequence: CDR1 KGHDR, CDR2 SFDVKD. V was pared by 10 bases and J by 7 bases, with 9 bases of the junction left unmatched. DNA for the CDR3: TGTGCCACGGGACTACCGACCTGGAATGAGCAGTTCTTC. Translated, it gives CATGLPTWNEQFF.

This chain connects TRBV5-4 to TRBJ1-1; no clear D. Germline values: CDR1 SGHNT, CDR2 YYREEE (reference sequence). The CDR3 is 15 amino acids. With 5 bases removed from V and 2 bases from J, the gap between germline ends came to 16 bases. CDR3 in amino acids: CASRDRGSINTEAFF. In DNA, the CDR3 is TGTGCCAGCAGGGACCGAGGGTCCATTAACACTGAAGCTTTCTTT.

The gene calls are TRBV5-4 and TRBJ1-1, with 9 nucleotides matching TRBD1. V gave up 4 bases and J gave up 3 bases; unmatched junction bases: 4. There are 14 residues in the CDR3. Germline CDR1 is SGHNT and CDR2 is YYREEE (reference sequence). CDR3 sequence (DNA): TGTGCCAGCAGCCCGGACAGGGGTGACACTGAAGCTTTCTTT. It is translated as CASSPDRGDTEAFF.

The CDR3 bases are TGTGCCAGCTCACAGGGGGCGAACACTGAAGCTTTCTTT. Protein sequence: CASSQGANTEAFF. The chain uses TRBV18 and TRBJ1-1; 7 nucleotides match TRBD1. CDR3 length: 13 amino acids. Per the germline V gene, CDR1 is KGHSH and CDR2 is LQKENI. Trimming removed 4 bases from V and 1 base from J; junction bases left unmatched: 0.

This clone appeared a few times. The chain combines TRBV6-5 with TRBJ1-5; D not resolved. This CDR3 comprises 13 residues. Looked up from germline, CDR1 is MNHEY and CDR2 is SVGAGI. V lost 6 bases to trimming and J lost 5 bases, with 11 bases between them. As DNA, the CDR3 is TGTGCCAGCAGCTTTCAAACGGATCAGCCCCAGCATTTT. Translating it yields CASSFQTDQPQHF.

V usage is TRBV11-2 and J usage is TRBJ1-4; 8 nucleotides agree with TRBD1. The J segment lost 7 bases and the V segment lost 3 bases, leaving 7 bases of the junction unmatched. Germline V gene data show CDR1 as SGHAT and CDR2 as FQNNGV. This CDR3 is 15 amino acids long. CDR3 region: CASSFGQGMGEKLFF. CDR3 bases: TGTGCCAGCAGCTTCGGACAGGGTATGGGTGAAAAACTGTTTTTT.